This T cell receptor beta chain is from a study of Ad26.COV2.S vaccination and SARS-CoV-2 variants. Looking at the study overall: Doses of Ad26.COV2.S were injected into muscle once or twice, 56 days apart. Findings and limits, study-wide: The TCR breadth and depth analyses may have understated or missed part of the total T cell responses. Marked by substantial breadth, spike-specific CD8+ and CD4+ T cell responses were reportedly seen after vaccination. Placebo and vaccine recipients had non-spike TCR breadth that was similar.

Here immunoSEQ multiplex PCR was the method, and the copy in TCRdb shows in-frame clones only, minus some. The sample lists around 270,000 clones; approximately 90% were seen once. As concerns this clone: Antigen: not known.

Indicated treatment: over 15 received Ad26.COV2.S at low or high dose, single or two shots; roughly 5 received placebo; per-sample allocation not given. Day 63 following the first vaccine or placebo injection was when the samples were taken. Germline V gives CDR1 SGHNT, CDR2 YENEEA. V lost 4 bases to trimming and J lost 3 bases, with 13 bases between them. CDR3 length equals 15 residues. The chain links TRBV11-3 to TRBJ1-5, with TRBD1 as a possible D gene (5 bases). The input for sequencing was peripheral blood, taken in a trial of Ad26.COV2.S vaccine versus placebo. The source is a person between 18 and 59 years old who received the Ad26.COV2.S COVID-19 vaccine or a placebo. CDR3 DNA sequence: TGTGCCAGCAGCTCTCCGGGACGGATCAATCAGCCCCAGCATTTT. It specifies CASSSPGRINQPQHF.